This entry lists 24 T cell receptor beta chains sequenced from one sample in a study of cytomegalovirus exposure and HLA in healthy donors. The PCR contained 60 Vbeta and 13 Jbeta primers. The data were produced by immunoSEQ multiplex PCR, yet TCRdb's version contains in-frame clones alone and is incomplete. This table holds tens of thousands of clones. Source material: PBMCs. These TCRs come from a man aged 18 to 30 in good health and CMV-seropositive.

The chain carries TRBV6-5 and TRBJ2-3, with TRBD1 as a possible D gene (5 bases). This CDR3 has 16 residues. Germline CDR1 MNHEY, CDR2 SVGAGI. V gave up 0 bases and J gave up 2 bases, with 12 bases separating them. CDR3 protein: CASSYSWGYHTDTQYF. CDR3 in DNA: TGTGCCAGCAGTTACTCCTGGGGCTACCACACAGATACGCAGTATTTT.

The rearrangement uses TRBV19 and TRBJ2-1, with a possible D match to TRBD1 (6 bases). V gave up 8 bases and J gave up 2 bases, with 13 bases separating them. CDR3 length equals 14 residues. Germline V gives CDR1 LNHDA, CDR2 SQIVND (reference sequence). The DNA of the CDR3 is TGTGCCAGTCGCACGGGACAACCCTACAATGAGCAGTTCTTC. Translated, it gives CASRTGQPYNEQFF.

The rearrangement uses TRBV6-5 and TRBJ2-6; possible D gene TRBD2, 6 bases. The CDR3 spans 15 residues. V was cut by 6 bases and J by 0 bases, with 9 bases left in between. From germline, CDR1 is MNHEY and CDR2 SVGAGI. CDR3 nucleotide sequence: TGTGCCAGCAGAGCGGGTATCTCTGGGGCCAACGTCCTGACTTTC. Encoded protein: CASRAGISGANVLTF.

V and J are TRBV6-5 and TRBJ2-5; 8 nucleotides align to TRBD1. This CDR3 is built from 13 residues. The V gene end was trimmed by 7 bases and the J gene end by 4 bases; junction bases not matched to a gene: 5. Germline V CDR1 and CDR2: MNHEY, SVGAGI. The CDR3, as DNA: TGTGCCAGCACAGGGACAGGAGGAGAGACCCAGTACTTC. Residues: CASTGTGGETQYF.

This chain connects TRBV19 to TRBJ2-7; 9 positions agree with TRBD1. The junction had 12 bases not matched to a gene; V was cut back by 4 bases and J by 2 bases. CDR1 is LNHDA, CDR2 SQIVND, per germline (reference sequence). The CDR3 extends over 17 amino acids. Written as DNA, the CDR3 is TGTGCCAGTAGTAGCCCGGGTGGGACAGGGCCAACCTACGAGCAGTACTTC. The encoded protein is CASSSPGGTGPTYEQYF.

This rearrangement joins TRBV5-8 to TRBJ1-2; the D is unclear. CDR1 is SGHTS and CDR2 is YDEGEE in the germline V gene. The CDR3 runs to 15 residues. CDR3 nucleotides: TGTGCGATCCCTGCAGAATTTGGGCATACCTATGGCTACACCTTC. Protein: CAIPAEFGHTYGYTF.

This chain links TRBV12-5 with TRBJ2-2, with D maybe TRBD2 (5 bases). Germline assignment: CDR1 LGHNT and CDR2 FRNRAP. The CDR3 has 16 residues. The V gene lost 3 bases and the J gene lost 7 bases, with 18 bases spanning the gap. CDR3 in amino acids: CASGFLVGLSVGELFF. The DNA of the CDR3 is TGTGCTAGTGGTTTTTTGGTCGGACTTAGCGTCGGGGAGCTGTTTTTT.

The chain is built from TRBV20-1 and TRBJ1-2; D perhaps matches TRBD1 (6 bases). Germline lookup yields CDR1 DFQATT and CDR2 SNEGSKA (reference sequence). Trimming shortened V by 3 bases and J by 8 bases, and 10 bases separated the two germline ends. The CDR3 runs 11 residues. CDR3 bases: TGCAGTGCTAGTGTCAGGGGCGGCTACACCTTC. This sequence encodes CSASVRGGYTF.

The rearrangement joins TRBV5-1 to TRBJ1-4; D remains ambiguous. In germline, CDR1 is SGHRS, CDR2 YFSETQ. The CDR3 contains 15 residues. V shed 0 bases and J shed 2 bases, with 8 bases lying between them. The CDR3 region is CASSLEAATNEKLFF. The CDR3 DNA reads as TGCGCCAGCAGCTTGGAAGCCGCGACTAATGAAAAACTGTTTTTT.

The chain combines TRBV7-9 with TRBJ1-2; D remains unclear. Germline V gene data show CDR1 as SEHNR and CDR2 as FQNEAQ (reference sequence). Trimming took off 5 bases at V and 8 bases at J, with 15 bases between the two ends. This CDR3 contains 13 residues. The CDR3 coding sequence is TGTGCCAGCAGCCCACCCCTGCCTAGGGGCTACACCTTC. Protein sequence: CASSPPLPRGYTF.

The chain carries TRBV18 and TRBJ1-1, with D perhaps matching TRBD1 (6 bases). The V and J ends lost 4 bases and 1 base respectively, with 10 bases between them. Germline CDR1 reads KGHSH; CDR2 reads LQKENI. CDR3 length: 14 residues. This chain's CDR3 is CASSQSTGNTEAFF. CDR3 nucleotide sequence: TGTGCCAGCTCACAATCGACAGGGAACACTGAAGCTTTCTTT.

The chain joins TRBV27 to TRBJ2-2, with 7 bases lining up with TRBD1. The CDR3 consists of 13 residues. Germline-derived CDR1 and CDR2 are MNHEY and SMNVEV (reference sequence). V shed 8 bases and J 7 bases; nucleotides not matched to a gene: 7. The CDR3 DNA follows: TGTGCCAGCCGAGGGGGCGGTAGCGGGGAGCTGTTTTTT. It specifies CASRGGGSGELFF.

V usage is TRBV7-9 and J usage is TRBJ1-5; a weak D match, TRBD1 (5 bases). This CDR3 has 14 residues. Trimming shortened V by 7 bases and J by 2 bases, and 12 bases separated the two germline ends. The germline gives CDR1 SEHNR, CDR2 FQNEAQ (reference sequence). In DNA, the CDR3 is TGTGCCAGCACGACGGCGGGGGGCAATCAGCCCCAGCATTTT. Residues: CASTTAGGNQPQHF.

Here the CDR3 reads CASSEQTGTPQHF. Written as DNA, the CDR3 is TGTGCCAGTAGTGAACAAACCGGGACACCCCAGCATTTT. The gene calls are TRBV19 and TRBJ1-5; possibly TRBD1 for D (6 bases). The CDR3 consists of 13 residues. The germline gives CDR1 LNHDA, CDR2 SQIVND (reference sequence). V was shortened by 5 bases and J by 10 bases, with 15 bases between the two germline ends.

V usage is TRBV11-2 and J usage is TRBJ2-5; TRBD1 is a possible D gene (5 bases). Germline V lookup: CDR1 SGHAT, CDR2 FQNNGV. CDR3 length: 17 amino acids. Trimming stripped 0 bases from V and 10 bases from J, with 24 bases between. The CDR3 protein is CASSLDFTGPLGALQYF. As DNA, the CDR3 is TGTGCCAGCAGCTTAGATTTCACGGGTCCCCTTGGGGCCCTCCAGTACTTC.

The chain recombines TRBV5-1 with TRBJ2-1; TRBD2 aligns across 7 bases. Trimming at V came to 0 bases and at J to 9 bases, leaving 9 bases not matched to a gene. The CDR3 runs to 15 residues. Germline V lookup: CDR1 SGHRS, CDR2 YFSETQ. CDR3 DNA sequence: TGCGCCAGCAGCTTGGGGGGGAGGGCCGACCTTGAGCAGTTCTTC. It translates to CASSLGGRADLEQFF.

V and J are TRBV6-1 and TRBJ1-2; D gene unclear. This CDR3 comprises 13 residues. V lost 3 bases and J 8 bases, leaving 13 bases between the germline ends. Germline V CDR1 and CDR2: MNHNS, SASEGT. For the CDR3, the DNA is TGTGCCAGCAGTGACGGGAGGAGGGCCGGCTACACCTTC. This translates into CASSDGRRAGYTF.

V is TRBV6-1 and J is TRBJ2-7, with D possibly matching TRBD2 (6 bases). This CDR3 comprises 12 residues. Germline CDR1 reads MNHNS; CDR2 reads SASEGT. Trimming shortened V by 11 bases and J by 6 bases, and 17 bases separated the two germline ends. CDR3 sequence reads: CASRREVSEQYF. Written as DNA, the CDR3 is TGTGCCTCCCGGAGGGAGGTGAGCGAGCAGTACTTC.

CDR3 protein: CSARDEGEQFF. In DNA form, the CDR3 reads TGCAGTGCCCGAGATGAGGGTGAGCAGTTCTTC. This sequence joins TRBV20-1 and TRBJ2-1; D may be TRBD2 (5 bases). Trimming cost V 6 bases and J 9 bases, with 12 bases left between them. This CDR3 contains 11 residues. Per the germline V gene, CDR1 is DFQATT and CDR2 is SNEGSKA (reference sequence).

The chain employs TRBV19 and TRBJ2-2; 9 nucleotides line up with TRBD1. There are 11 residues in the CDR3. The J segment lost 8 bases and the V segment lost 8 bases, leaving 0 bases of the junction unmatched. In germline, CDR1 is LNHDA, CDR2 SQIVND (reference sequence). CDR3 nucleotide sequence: TGTGCCAGTGACAGGGGGGGGGAGCTGTTTTTT. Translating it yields CASDRGGELFF.

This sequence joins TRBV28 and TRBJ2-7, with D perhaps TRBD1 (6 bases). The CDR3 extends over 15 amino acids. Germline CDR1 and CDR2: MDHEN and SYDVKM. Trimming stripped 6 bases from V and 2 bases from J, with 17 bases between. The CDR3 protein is CASRDGGRTTYEQYF. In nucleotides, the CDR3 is TGTGCCAGCAGGGATGGGGGCCGAACGACCTACGAGCAGTACTTC.

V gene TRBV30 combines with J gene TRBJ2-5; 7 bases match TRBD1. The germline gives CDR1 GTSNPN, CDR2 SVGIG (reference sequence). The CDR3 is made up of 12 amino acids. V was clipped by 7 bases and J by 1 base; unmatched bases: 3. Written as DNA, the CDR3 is TGTGCCTCCCGGACAGGCCAAGAGACCCAGTACTTC. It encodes CASRTGQETQYF.

CDR3 region: CASSAGQGVFTGELFF. The CDR3 DNA reads TGTGCCAGCAGTGCCGGACAGGGGGTTTTCACCGGGGAGCTGTTTTTT. The chain joins TRBV27 to TRBJ2-2; 10 bases line up with TRBD1. V lost 5 bases and J lost 4; bases outside the gene matches: 7. CDR1 is MNHEY, CDR2 SMNVEV, per germline (reference sequence). The CDR3 consists of 16 residues.

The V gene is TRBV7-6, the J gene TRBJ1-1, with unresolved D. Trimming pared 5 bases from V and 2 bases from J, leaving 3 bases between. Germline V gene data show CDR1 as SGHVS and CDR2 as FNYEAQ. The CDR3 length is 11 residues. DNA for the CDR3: TGTGCCAGCAGCATAAACACTGAAGCTTTCTTT. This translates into CASSINTEAFF.